The present T cell receptor (beta chain) was sequenced within a study of blood T cells in healthy people across ages. Each of the donors had roughly 9.4 milliliters of peripheral blood drawn into EDTA-treated Vacutainer tubes. Next came a second PCR, run for about 6 to 11 cycles, which used a sample-barcoded 5' primer along with a J-beta primer mix. TCRdb recomputed calls from the 5' RACE reads with MiXCR, one row per CDR3 protein. The table has some 700,000 distinct CDR3 sequences, around a fifth seen once; the top ten hold about 22%. Sequencing used blood. The sequence came from a man between 70 and 80 years old in good health.

DNA for the CDR3: TGTGCCAGCAGCCCCTACGAGGGCCCTTTGTTCAATGAGCAGTTCTTC. Translated, it gives CASSPYEGPLFNEQFF. The rearrangement joins TRBV7-2 to TRBJ2-7; maybe TRBD2 (5 bases). The assigned J gene may be wrong: the sequence end matches TRBJ2-1 better. The V gene's germline CDR1 is SGHTA and CDR2 FQGNSA. The CDR3 consists of 16 residues.